A selection of T cell receptor beta chains follows, all from one sample in a study of PD-L1 blockade in urothelial cancer. The table came from immunoSEQ multiplex PCR; TCRdb's copy has only in-frame clones and leaves some out. This table holds 40,000 to 55,000 clones, about 90% found once. The sequencing here drew on PBMCs, taken around atezolizumab (anti-PD-L1) treatment. Receptors originate from a man between 65 and 85 years old with urothelial cancer. Both conserved end residues are part of each CDR3. The order of the fields is J gene, clone size, V gene, D gene, CDR3 protein, CDR3 DNA. The D gene is left open where the match is weak. Not all rows give a size; the values are once, few, many and, for expanded clones, a class.

TRBJ2-1 | - | TRBV4-2 | - | CASSQSVNEQFF | TGTGCCAGCAGCCAATCGGTCAATGAGCAGTTCTTC
TRBJ2-1 | - | TRBV28 | TRBD1 | CASSYGQGNRNEQFF | TGTGCCAGCAGTTATGGACAGGGTAACCGCAATGAGCAGTTCTTC
TRBJ2-7 | - | TRBV25-1 | - | CASSKLREQYF | TGTGCCAGCAGTAAGCTCCGTGAGCAGTACTTC
TRBJ2-1 | - | TRBV7-8 | TRBD2 | CASSDRGTRGISFYNEQFF | TGTGCCAGCAGCGATCGGGGGACTAGAGGAATTTCCTTTTACAATGAGCAGTTCTTC
TRBJ1-1 | - | TRBV5-1 | - | CASSWGGNTEAFF | TGCGCCAGCAGCTGGGGGGGGAACACTGAAGCTTTCTTT
TRBJ2-7 | - | TRBV21-1 | - | CASSKPPTSGLSYEQYF | TGTGCCAGCAGCAAACCCCCTACTAGCGGGCTCTCCTACGAGCAGTACTTC
TRBJ2-5 | - | TRBV11-2 | TRBD2 | CASTPSGRVETQYF | TGTGCCAGCACCCCTAGCGGGAGGGTGGAGACCCAGTACTTC
TRBJ1-5 | - | TRBV5-4 | TRBD1 | CASSLGGGQPQHF | TGTGCCAGCAGCTTAGGGGGCGGTCAGCCCCAGCATTTT
TRBJ1-1 | few | TRBV25-1 | TRBD1 | CASSGDRNTEAFF | TGTGCCAGCAGCGGGGACAGGAACACTGAAGCTTTCTTT
TRBJ1-1 | - | TRBV9 | TRBD1 | CASSAGQGYTEAFF | TGTGCCAGCAGCGCGGGACAGGGGTACACTGAAGCTTTCTTT
TRBJ2-7 | few | TRBV29-1 | TRBD2 | CSVEDLSGRDSREQYF | TGCAGCGTTGAAGACCTTAGCGGGAGAGATTCAAGGGAGCAGTACTTC
TRBJ1-5 | - | TRBV5-1 | - | CASSFSGEDNQPQHF | TGCGCCAGCAGCTTCTCTGGGGAGGACAATCAGCCCCAGCATTTT
TRBJ2-3 | few | TRBV27 | TRBD2 | CASSLYSGDTDTQYF | TGTGCCAGCAGTTTATATAGCGGGGACACAGATACGCAGTATTTT
TRBJ2-7 | - | TRBV5-1 | TRBD2 | CASSLARLAGVDEQYF | TGCGCCAGCAGCTTGGCTAGACTAGCGGGAGTGGACGAGCAGTACTTC
TRBJ1-1 | - | TRBV7-2 | - | CASSYRPGDTEAFF | TGTGCCAGCAGTTATCGACCAGGGGACACTGAAGCTTTCTTT
TRBJ2-6 | - | TRBV7-9 | - | CASSLTQDSLSGANVLTF | TGTGCCAGCAGCTTAACCCAGGACAGCCTCTCTGGGGCCAACGTCCTGACTTTC
TRBJ2-2 | - | TRBV18 | TRBD2 | CASSPGLAGVTGELFF | TGTGCCAGCTCACCGGGACTAGCGGGAGTCACCGGGGAGCTGTTTTTT
TRBJ2-3 | - | TRBV9 | TRBD2 | CASGLAVGTDTQYF | TGTGCCAGTGGACTAGCGGTCGGCACAGATACGCAGTATTTT
TRBJ2-7 | - | TRBV5-1 | TRBD2 | CASSLGTSEQYF | TGCGCCAGCAGCTTGGGGACTAGCGAGCAGTACTTC
TRBJ2-5 | once | TRBV29-1 | TRBD1 | CSVYRTGRETQYF | TGCAGCGTTTATAGGACAGGGAGGGAGACCCAGTACTTC
TRBJ2-5 | - | TRBV6-1 | - | CASSYGGGETQYF | TGTGCCAGCAGCTACGGTGGTGGAGAGACCCAGTACTTC
TRBJ2-3 | once | TRBV7-9 | - | CASSFGSGTDTQYF | TGTGCCAGCAGCTTTGGGAGCGGCACAGATACGCAGTATTTT
TRBJ2-5 | - | TRBV2 | TRBD2 | CASSGTSGSQETQYF | TGTGCCAGCAGTGGGACTAGCGGGTCTCAAGAGACCCAGTACTTC
TRBJ2-7 | - | TRBV2 | - | CASNEGYYSYEQYF | TGTGCCAGCAATGAGGGTTACTACTCCTACGAGCAGTACTTC
TRBJ2-7 | - | TRBV5-1 | TRBD1 | CASSLDSTGFDEQYF | TGCGCCAGCAGCCTAGATTCGACAGGGTTCGACGAGCAGTACTTC
TRBJ1-5 | - | TRBV5-1 | TRBD1 | CASSSGQANQPQHF | TGCGCCAGCAGTTCCGGACAGGCTAATCAGCCCCAGCATTTT
TRBJ2-7 | - | TRBV6-1 | - | CASSALTGSYEQYF | TGTGCCAGCAGTGCACTGACAGGCTCCTACGAGCAGTACTTC
TRBJ1-2 | few | TRBV27 | TRBD1 | CARQGRKNGYTF | TGTGCCAGACAGGGGCGGAAAAACGGCTACACCTTC
TRBJ2-7 | - | TRBV5-4 | TRBD2 | CASGSPSGRSYEQYF | TGTGCCAGCGGCTCCCCTAGCGGAAGGTCCTACGAGCAGTACTTC
TRBJ1-2 | - | TRBV9 | - | CASSVARTTDSYTF | TGTGCCAGCAGCGTAGCCCGGACGACAGATAGCTACACCTTC
TRBJ1-2 | - | TRBV5-8 | - | CASSLTGIPYGYTF | TGTGCCAGCAGCTTAACAGGGATTCCCTATGGCTACACCTTC
TRBJ1-2 | - | TRBV5-6 | - | CASSLPGNYGYTF | TGTGCCAGCAGCTTGCCCGGGAACTATGGCTACACCTTC
TRBJ2-3 | - | TRBV5-1 | TRBD2 | CASSETSGRADTQYF | TGCGCCAGCAGCGAGACTAGCGGGAGGGCAGATACGCAGTATTTT
TRBJ2-1 | - | TRBV23-1 | - | CAAPPARREDNEQFF | TGCGCCGCCCCCCCGGCCCGGAGGGAGGATAATGAGCAGTTCTTC
TRBJ1-2 | once | TRBV6-1 | - | CASSPQGSHGYTF | TGTGCCAGCAGTCCCCAGGGAAGTCATGGCTACACCTTC